Listed here are 10 T cell receptor beta chains from one sample, sequenced in a study of identifying expanded T cells in peripheral blood. Libraries were prepared by immunoSEQ multiplex PCR; TCRdb keeps only in-frame clonotypes and omits some of them. The sample has around 94,000 clones; 70% to 90% are singletons. Sample: blood. All receptors come from a person between 18 and 70 years old in good health.

This chain uses TRBV7-9 with TRBJ2-5; 7 nucleotides align to TRBD1. Germline V lookup: CDR1 SEHNR, CDR2 FQNEAQ (reference sequence). V was clipped by 0 bases and J by 0 bases; unmatched bases: 13. This CDR3 has 19 amino acids. The CDR3 here is CASSLAPWRTGPYQETQYF. CDR3 DNA: TGTGCCAGCAGCTTAGCCCCCTGGAGGACAGGACCCTACCAAGAGACCCAGTACTTC.

Note on this clone: Additional DNA sequences in this sample encode the identical CDR3. The chain couples TRBV7-9 to TRBJ2-7; D is undetermined. Germline CDR1 is SEHNR and CDR2 is FQNEAQ (reference sequence). This CDR3 contains 12 residues. Trimming shortened V by 6 bases and J by 2 bases, and 8 bases separated the two germline ends. The chain's CDR3 is CASSSNTYEQYF. The CDR3 nucleotides are TGTGCCAGCAGTTCCAACACCTACGAGCAGTACTTC.

This chain connects TRBV27 to TRBJ1-1, with D unresolved. Germline CDR1 and CDR2: MNHEY and SMNVEV (reference sequence). V lost 8 bases to trimming and J lost 4 bases, with 20 bases between them. CDR3 length: 15 residues. The CDR3 sequence is CASRPGRTGGTEAFF. CDR3 coding DNA: TGTGCCAGCCGTCCTGGGCGGACTGGAGGCACTGAAGCTTTCTTT.

The table lists this clone with a count of one. In DNA, the CDR3 is TGTGCCAGCAGCTTAGGCCCCGGAAGCAACTATGGCTACACCTTC. Translated: CASSLGPGSNYGYTF. The rearrangement joins TRBV7-9 to TRBJ1-2; no reliable D call. CDR3 length: 15 residues. CDR1 SEHNR and CDR2 FQNEAQ come from the germline V gene (reference sequence). Trimming left V 1 base short and J 2 bases short, with 11 bases between.

This clone was seen a single time. The rearrangement uses TRBV19 and TRBJ2-7, with 8 bases fitting TRBD1. The V and J ends lost 6 bases and 1 base, in that order; junction bases with no gene match: 8. The CDR3 covers 15 residues. Per the germline V gene, CDR1 is LNHDA and CDR2 is SQIVND (reference sequence). CDR3 bases: TGTGCCAGTAGCCGAGGGACAGGTAGTTCCTACGAGCAGTACTTC. The encoded protein is CASSRGTGSSYEQYF. The whole variable domain, filled in from reference TRBV19 and TRBJ2-7, reads DGGITQSPKYLFRKEGQNVTLSCEQNLNHDAMYWYRQDPGQGLRLIYYSQIVNDFQKGDIAEGYSVSREKKESFPLTVTSAQKNPTAFYLCASSRGTGSSYEQYFGPGTRLTVT.

This rearrangement joins TRBV11-2 to TRBJ1-2; 7 nucleotides align to TRBD1. Germline-derived CDR1 and CDR2 are SGHAT and FQNNGV. Losses at the gene ends were 5 bases for V and 6 bases for J; bases not matched to a gene: 12. The CDR3 extends over 15 amino acids. CDR3 nucleotide sequence: TGTGCCAGCAGCACCCAGACAGGGATCTCCCATGGCTACACCTTC. The encoded protein is CASSTQTGISHGYTF.

The chain has TRBV7-6 and TRBJ2-1; TRBD2 aligns across 12 bases. Germline CDR1 SGHVS, CDR2 FNYEAQ. The trim removed 4 bases at V and 10 bases at J, leaving 5 bases unmatched. The CDR3 covers 14 residues. The CDR3 loop is CASSSSGGAGEQFF. In nucleotides, the CDR3 is TGTGCCAGCAGCTCTAGCGGGGGGGCCGGGGAGCAGTTCTTC. Full variable domain (outside the CDR3, taken from reference TRBV7-6 and TRBJ2-1): GAGVSQSPRYKVTKRGQDVALRCDPISGHVSLYWYRQALGQGPEFLTYFNYEAQQDKSGLPNDRFSAERPEGSISTLTIQRTEQRDSAMYRCASSSSGGAGEQFFGPGTRLTVL.

The chain links TRBV5-1 to TRBJ2-7; 7 nucleotides match TRBD1. The CDR3 is made up of 15 amino acids. Germline V CDR1 and CDR2: SGHRS, YFSETQ. V was pared by 0 bases and J by 4 bases, with 7 bases of the junction left unmatched. The CDR3 DNA sequence: TGCGCCAGCAGCTTGGGTGGGACAGATTATTACGAGCAGTACTTC. It specifies CASSLGGTDYYEQYF. The variable domain in full, with the rest retrieved from reference TRBV5-1 and TRBJ2-7, is KAGVTQTPRYLIKTRGQQVTLSCSPISGHRSVSWYQQTPGQGLQFLFEYFSETQRNKGNFPGRFSGRQFSNSRSEMNVSTLELGDSALYLCASSLGGTDYYEQYFGPGTRLTVT.

This clone was counted between two and nine times. J is TRBJ1-1 and V is TRBV14, with 7 bases fitting TRBD1. Germline V lookup: CDR1 SGHDN, CDR2 FVKESK. The CDR3 runs 16 residues. With V trimmed by 4 bases and J by 5 bases, 13 bases remained unmatched. The CDR3 region has the DNA TGTGCCAGCAGCCGGAATCTTAGGGGGCCGGGGACTGAAGCTTTCTTT. This codes for CASSRNLRGPGTEAFF.

The chain carries TRBV2 and TRBJ2-2, with TRBD1 identical over 8 bases. The CDR3 has 15 residues. The V gene end was trimmed by 6 bases and the J gene end by 1 base; junction bases not matched to a gene: 4. CDR1 SNHLY and CDR2 FYNNEI come from the germline V gene. The CDR3 DNA reads as TGTGCCAGCAGCAGAGGACAGGGGAACACCGGGGAGCTGTTTTTT. It specifies CASSRGQGNTGELFF.